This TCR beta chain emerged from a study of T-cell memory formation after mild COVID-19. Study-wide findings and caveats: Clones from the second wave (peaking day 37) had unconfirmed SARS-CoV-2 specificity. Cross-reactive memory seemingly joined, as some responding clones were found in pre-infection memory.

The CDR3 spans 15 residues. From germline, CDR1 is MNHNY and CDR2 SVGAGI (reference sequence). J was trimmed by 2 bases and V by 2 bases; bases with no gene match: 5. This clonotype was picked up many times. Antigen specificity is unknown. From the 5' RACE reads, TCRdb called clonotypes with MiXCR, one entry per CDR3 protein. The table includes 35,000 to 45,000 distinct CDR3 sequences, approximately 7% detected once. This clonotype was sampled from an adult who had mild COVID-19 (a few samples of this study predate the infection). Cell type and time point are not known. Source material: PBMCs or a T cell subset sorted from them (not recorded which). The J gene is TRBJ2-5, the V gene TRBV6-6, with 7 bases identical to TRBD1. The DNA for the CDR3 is TGTGCCAGCAGTTACGCCCGACAGGGACAAGAGACCCAGTACTTC. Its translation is CASSYARQGQETQYF.